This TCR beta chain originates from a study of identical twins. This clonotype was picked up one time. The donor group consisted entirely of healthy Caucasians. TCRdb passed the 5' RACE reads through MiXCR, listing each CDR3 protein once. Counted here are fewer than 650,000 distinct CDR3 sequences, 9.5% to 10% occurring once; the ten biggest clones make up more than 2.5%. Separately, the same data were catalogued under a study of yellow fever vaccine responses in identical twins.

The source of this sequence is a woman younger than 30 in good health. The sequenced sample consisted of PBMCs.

The CDR3 reads CATSSYPASGGGADTQYF. CDR3 coding DNA: TGTGCCACCAGCAGCTACCCTGCTAGCGGGGGGGGAGCAGATACGCAGTATTTT. The chain links TRBV15 to TRBJ2-3, with 12 bases identical to TRBD2. The ends lost 3 bases at V and 4 bases at J; junction bases unmatched: 11. Germline assignment: CDR1 LNHNV and CDR2 YYDKDF (reference sequence). The CDR3 runs 18 residues.